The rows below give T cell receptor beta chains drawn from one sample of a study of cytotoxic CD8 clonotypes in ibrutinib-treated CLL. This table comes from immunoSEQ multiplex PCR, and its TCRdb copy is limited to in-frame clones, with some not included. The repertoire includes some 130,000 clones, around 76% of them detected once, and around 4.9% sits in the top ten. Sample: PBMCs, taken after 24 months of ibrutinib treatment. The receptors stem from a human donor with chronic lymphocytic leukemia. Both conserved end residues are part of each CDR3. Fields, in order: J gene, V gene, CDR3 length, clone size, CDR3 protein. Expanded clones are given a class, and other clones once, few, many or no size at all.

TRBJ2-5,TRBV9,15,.,CASSVAGSAGETQYF
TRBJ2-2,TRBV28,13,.,CASRQPNTGELFF
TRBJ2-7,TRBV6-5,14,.,CASSSDRGGYEQYF
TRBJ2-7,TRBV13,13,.,CASSPAGWAEQYF
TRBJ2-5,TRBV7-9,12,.,CASSPHGETQYF
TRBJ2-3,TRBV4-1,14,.,CASSQGPDTDTQYF
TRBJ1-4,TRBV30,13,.,CAWRAPPAGKLFF
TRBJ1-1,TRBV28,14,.,CASSKVRGNTEAFF
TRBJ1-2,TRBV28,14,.,CASRPDGTGDRYTF
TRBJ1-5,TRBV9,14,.,CASSPTGRDQPQHF
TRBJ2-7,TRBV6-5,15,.,CASSYARTGAYEQYF
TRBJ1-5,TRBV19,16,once,CASSMAFGAVSQPQHF
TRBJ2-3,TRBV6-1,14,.,CASRRDRDTDTQYF
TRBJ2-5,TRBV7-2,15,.,CASSFRGAGQETQYF
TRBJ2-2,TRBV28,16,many,CASSLHTGTLTGELFF